This T cell receptor beta chain was profiled in a study of blood T cell repertoires in COVID-19. Study details: In each case, the material was cDNA or gDNA derived from T cells, B-cell-depleted T cells, or PBMCs.

The CDR3 is 12 residues long. V shed 3 bases and J shed 4 bases, with 4 bases lying between them. Germline CDR1 MNHEY, CDR2 SMNVEV (reference sequence). TCRdb keeps only in-frame clones here, not all; method: immunoSEQ multiplex PCR. The data show 300,000 to 350,000 clones, roughly 87% seen once. About this clone itself: The same CDR3 can be traced to other DNA sequences in this sample.

The receptor was derived from a man younger than 35 with active or convalescent COVID-19. Sequenced: peripheral blood. V and J are TRBV27 and TRBJ1-5; D remains ambiguous. The CDR3 sequence is CASSFPNQPQHF. The CDR3 DNA reads TGTGCCAGCAGTTTTCCGAATCAGCCCCAGCATTTT.